This T cell receptor (beta chain) was captured by sequencing in a study of blood T cells in healthy people across ages. At least ten counts were recorded for this clonotype. Together with a sample-barcoded 5' primer, a J-beta primer mix was included in a second PCR lasting about 7 to 11 cycles. TCRdb reanalysed the 5' RACE reads using MiXCR and keeps one entry per CDR3 protein. The sample holds roughly 680,000 distinct CDR3 sequences; approximately 52% are singletons and the top ten take approximately 15%. Deletions cut 0 bases from V and 0 bases from J, with 7 bases between. CDR1 and CDR2 (germline): SGHRS, YFSETQ. CDR3 length: 15 amino acids.

The chain combines TRBV5-1 with TRBJ2-1; D is undetermined. The sequenced material came from blood. This receptor was obtained from a woman at least 80 years old in good health. The CDR3 DNA is TGCGCCAGCAGCTTGGGGGGATACTCCTACAATGAGCAGTTCTTC. Translated, it gives CASSLGGYSYNEQFF.